These 21 T cell receptor beta chains were sequenced from one sample in a study of T-cell reconstitution after alpha-beta-depleted transplantation in children. Unique molecular identifiers were used to barcode this TCRbeta library. MiXCR, run by TCRdb on the PCR reads, gives a single entry per CDR3 protein. The sample lists over 150,000 distinct CDR3 sequences, roughly 15% occurring once. This sample comprised PBMCs from the stem cell graft donor, obtained from the stem cell graft. These receptor sequences come from a human donor who donated a stem cell graft to a child with acute lymphoblastic leukemia.

This clonotype was picked up a small number of times. This sequence joins TRBV7-9 and TRBJ2-1; tentative D call: TRBD2 (5 bases). Trimming cost V 5 bases and J 3 bases, with 17 bases left between them. The germline V gene encodes CDR1 SEHNR and CDR2 FQNEAQ (reference sequence). The CDR3 runs to 16 residues. The CDR3 is CASSPGGSLGYNEQFF. As DNA, the CDR3 is TGTGCCAGCAGCCCCGGCGGGTCTCTGGGCTACAATGAGCAGTTCTTC.

This clonotype has at least ten counts. V gene TRBV5-1 combines with J gene TRBJ2-3; 10 nucleotides align to TRBD2. The germline gives CDR1 SGHRS, CDR2 YFSETQ. The CDR3 extends over 17 amino acids. V dropped 0 bases and J dropped 6; count of bases not matched to a gene: 10. In DNA form, the CDR3 reads TGCGCCAGCAGCTTGGAATCAACTAGCGGGAAGGCCGATACGCAGTATTTT. It translates to CASSLESTSGKADTQYF.

Ten or more counts support this clonotype. This sequence joins TRBV12-3 or TRBV12-4 and TRBJ2-5; D ambiguous. CDR3 length: 14 amino acids. V gave up 1 base and J gave up 5 bases, with 11 bases separating them. The CDR3 is CASSLGTYGETQYF. As DNA, the CDR3 is TGTGCCAGCAGTTTAGGGACCTACGGGGAGACCCAGTACTTC.

This clonotype was found many times. The genes are TRBV20-1 and TRBJ1-5; D unclear. The V and J ends lost 0 bases and 3 bases respectively, with 9 bases between them. Germline V gives CDR1 DFQATT, CDR2 SNEGSKA (reference sequence). The CDR3 runs 14 residues. For the CDR3, the DNA is TGCAGTGCTAGAGAGGCAGGATCCAATCAGCCCCAGCATTTT. As protein: CSAREAGSNQPQHF.

This chain links TRBV12-3 or TRBV12-4 with TRBJ2-7, with a possible D match to TRBD1 (5 bases). Between the trimmed V and J ends, which lost 3 bases and 2 bases, there was a span of 8 bases. The CDR3 spans 13 residues. CDR3 DNA sequence: TGTGCCAGCAGTTTCCAGGGAACCTACGAGCAGTACTTC. This sequence encodes CASSFQGTYEQYF.

This clonotype was recorded at least ten times. The rearrangement links TRBV7-9 to TRBJ2-3; the match to TRBD1 covers 7 bases. Germline V gene data show CDR1 as SEHNR and CDR2 as FQNEAQ (reference sequence). The CDR3 is made up of 16 amino acids. V dropped 5 bases and J dropped 1; count of bases not matched to a gene: 9. The CDR3 DNA is TGTGCCAGCAGCCGCTTTAGGGGGCTGGGCACAGATACGCAGTATTTT. Residues: CASSRFRGLGTDTQYF.

This clonotype came up many times. The chain recombines TRBV6-1 with TRBJ1-1; TRBD1 aligns across 8 bases. The trim removed 2 bases at V and 4 bases at J, leaving 0 bases unmatched. The CDR3 covers 13 residues. Per the germline V gene, CDR1 is MNHNS and CDR2 is SASEGT. The DNA for the CDR3 is TGTGCCAGCAGTGAACAGGGGGCCACTGAAGCTTTCTTT. Translating it yields CASSEQGATEAFF.

This clonotype was seen repeatedly, ten times or more. The rearrangement uses TRBV5-1 and TRBJ1-2; tentatively, D is TRBD1 (5 bases). Germline V gene data show CDR1 as SGHRS and CDR2 as YFSETQ. V lost 4 bases and J lost 4, with 20 bases in between. The CDR3 totals 16 residues. CDR3 region: CASSREPSGGSYGYTF. CDR3 sequence (DNA): TGCGCCAGCAGCCGAGAGCCTAGTGGGGGATCCTATGGCTACACCTTC.

This clonotype was detected only once. A much bigger clone sits one base away, suggesting this may be a read error. The genes are TRBV28 and TRBJ2-7; 10 bases are a match to TRBD2. CDR1 and CDR2 from the germline V gene are MDHEN and SYDVKM. This CDR3 is 18 amino acids long. V lost 3 bases, J lost 3 bases, and 14 bases stayed unmatched. The CDR3 bases are TGTGCCAGCAGTTTTCCCCTAGCGGGAGAATTAAGCTACTACGAGCAGTACTTC. As protein: CASSFPLAGELSYYEQYF. Full variable domain (outside the CDR3, taken from reference TRBV28 and TRBJ2-7): DVKVTQSSRYLVKRTGEKVFLECVQDMDHENMFWYRQDPGLGLRLIYFSYDVKMKEKGDIPEGYSVSREKKERFSLILESASTNQTSMYLCASSFPLAGELSYYEQYFGPGTRLTVT.

The V call is TRBV14, the J call TRBJ2-1, with 7 nucleotides matching TRBD2. Germline V CDR1 and CDR2: SGHDN, FVKESK. CDR3 length: 16 residues. After removal of 1 base from V and 6 bases from J, the junction contained 9 bases not matched to a gene. CDR3 region: CASSQVEGGPRNEQFF. The CDR3 DNA sequence: TGTGCCAGCAGCCAAGTCGAGGGAGGGCCTCGCAATGAGCAGTTCTTC.

The rearrangement uses TRBV20-1 and TRBJ2-3, with 8 bases fitting TRBD2. This CDR3 spans 14 amino acids. V lost 4 bases, J lost 14 bases, and 17 bases stayed unmatched. Germline-derived CDR1 and CDR2 are DFQATT and SNEGSKA (reference sequence). In nucleotides, the CDR3 is TGCAGTGCTACAGCGGGAGTTTTTTCTATCTCCGGGTATTTT. Translated: CSATAGVFSISGYF.

This clonotype has a count of ten or more. The chain combines TRBV5-5 with TRBJ2-1; 8 bases are a match to TRBD2. In germline, CDR1 is SGHKS, CDR2 YYEKEE (reference sequence). This CDR3 spans 15 amino acids. The J segment lost 6 bases and the V segment lost 1 base, leaving 6 bases of the junction unmatched. For the CDR3, the DNA is TGTGCCAGCAGCTTGAACGGGAGGGAAGGCAATGAGCAGTTCTTC. Translating gives CASSLNGREGNEQFF.

The sample holds many counts of this clonotype. CDR3 nucleotide sequence: TGTGCCAGCAGCTTAGGGGGACAAGGGACCTCTAACTATGGCTACACCTTC. Its protein is CASSLGGQGTSNYGYTF. This rearrangement joins TRBV7-9 to TRBJ1-2, with D possibly matching TRBD1 (6 bases). V lost 1 base and J 0 bases, leaving 15 bases between the germline ends. Germline CDR1 reads SEHNR; CDR2 reads FQNEAQ (reference sequence). The CDR3 contains 17 residues.

The chain links TRBV20-1 to TRBJ2-5, with TRBD2 identical over 8 bases. The V segment lost 3 bases and the J segment 2 bases; nucleotides outside the gene matches: 11. The CDR3 has 16 amino acids. CDR1 is DFQATT, CDR2 SNEGSKA, per germline (reference sequence). CDR3 residues: CSASERERGLQETQYF. The CDR3 DNA reads as TGCAGTGCTAGTGAGCGGGAGCGGGGTTTACAAGAGACCCAGTACTTC.

This clonotype was picked up many times. V and J are TRBV13 and TRBJ2-7; D ambiguous. Between the trimmed V and J ends, which lost 1 base and 0 bases, there was a span of 10 bases. The V gene's germline CDR1 is PRHDT and CDR2 FYEKMQ (reference sequence). The CDR3 loop spans 15 amino acids. The CDR3 DNA follows: TGTGCCAGCAGCTTAGCCGGCCTGAGCTCCTACGAGCAGTACTTC. Amino acid sequence: CASSLAGLSSYEQYF.

This clonotype was counted at least ten times. CDR3 nucleotides: TGTGCCAGCAGCGTACAGTCGAGCACAGATACGCAGTATTTT. This gives the protein CASSVQSSTDTQYF. This chain joins TRBV9 and TRBJ2-3; D ambiguous. CDR1 is SGDLS and CDR2 is YYNGEE in the germline V gene. V was clipped by 1 base and J by 0 bases, with 6 bases between them. The CDR3 loop spans 14 amino acids.

This clonotype has at least ten counts. V gene TRBV7-8 combines with J gene TRBJ1-5; no clear D. The germline V gene has CDR1 SGHVS and CDR2 FQNEAQ. Trimming shortened V by 0 bases and J by 5 bases, and 5 bases separated the two germline ends. The length of the CDR3 is 13 residues. The CDR3 region is CASSLARDQPQHF. CDR3 bases: TGTGCCAGCAGCTTAGCGCGGGATCAGCCCCAGCATTTT.

This clonotype showed up many times. This rearrangement joins TRBV5-1 to TRBJ2-2; 13 nucleotides line up with TRBD2. J was trimmed by 7 bases and V by 3 bases; bases with no gene match: 9. CDR1 and CDR2 from the germline V gene are SGHRS and YFSETQ. This CDR3 has 17 amino acids. CDR3 loop: CASSSQTSGRVRGELFF. Here the CDR3 DNA reads TGCGCCAGCAGCTCGCAAACTAGCGGGAGGGTCCGCGGGGAGCTGTTTTTT. Full variable domain (rest looked up from reference TRBV5-1 and TRBJ2-2): KAGVTQTPRYLIKTRGQQVTLSCSPISGHRSVSWYQQTPGQGLQFLFEYFSETQRNKGNFPGRFSGRQFSNSRSEMNVSTLELGDSALYLCASSSQTSGRVRGELFFGEGSRLTVL.

This clonotype was detected many times. The V call is TRBV21-1, the J call TRBJ2-7; the table assigns TRBD1, which was not confirmed against the DNA. TRBV21-1 is a listed pseudogene. The CDR3 spans 13 residues. The CDR3 region has the DNA TGTGCCAGCAACCGACAGGGGGTTTACGAGCAGTACTTC. Its protein product is CASNRQGVYEQYF.

This clonotype was seen a single time. The chain recombines TRBV29-1 with TRBJ2-1, with a weak D call TRBD2 (5 bases). V shed 6 bases and J shed 5 bases, with 14 bases lying between them. This CDR3 is 13 amino acids long. Germline V lookup: CDR1 SQVTM, CDR2 ANQGSEA. In DNA, the CDR3 is TGCAGCGTGACTCCTTCGAGGGACAATGAGCAGTTCTTC. It is translated as CSVTPSRDNEQFF.

This clonotype was seen ten or more times. This sequence joins TRBV5-1 and TRBJ2-1; tentatively, D is TRBD1 (6 bases). The CDR3 sequence is 15 residues long. Trimming stripped 2 bases from V and 9 bases from J, with 18 bases between. Germline V gene lookup returns CDR1 SGHRS and CDR2 YFSETQ. CDR3 protein: CASSLSPIDRIEQFF. In DNA form, the CDR3 reads TGCGCCAGCAGCTTATCTCCGATTGACAGGATTGAGCAGTTCTTC.